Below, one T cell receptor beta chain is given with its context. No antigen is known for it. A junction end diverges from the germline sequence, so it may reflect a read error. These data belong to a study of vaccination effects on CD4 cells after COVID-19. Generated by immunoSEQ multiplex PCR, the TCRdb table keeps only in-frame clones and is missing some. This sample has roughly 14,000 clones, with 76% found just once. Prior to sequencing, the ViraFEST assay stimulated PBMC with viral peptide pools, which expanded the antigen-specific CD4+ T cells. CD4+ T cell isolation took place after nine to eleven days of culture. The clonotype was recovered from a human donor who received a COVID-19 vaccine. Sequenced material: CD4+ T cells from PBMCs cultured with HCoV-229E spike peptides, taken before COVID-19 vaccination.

The CDR3 spells CASSLAGVADTQYF. Here the CDR3 DNA reads TGTGCTAGCAGCTTAGCCGGGGTAGCAGATACGCAGTATTTT. The chain links TRBV7-7 to TRBJ2-3; possible D gene TRBD2, 5 bases. CDR3 length equals 14 residues. Germline-derived CDR1 and CDR2 are SSHAT and FNYEAQ (reference sequence).